This TCR beta chain is from a study of blood T cell repertoires in COVID-19. Study-level background: The origin of the acute and convalescent COVID-19 samples was the United States, Italy and Spain.

The V and J ends lost 0 bases and 6 bases respectively, with 10 bases between them. The CDR3 is made up of 15 amino acids. Germline V CDR1 and CDR2: SGDLS, YYNGEE. The protocol was immunoSEQ multiplex PCR, while the TCRdb copy is restricted to in-frame clones and leaves out a portion. The data show fewer than 650,000 clones, 70% to 90% seen once. This clone turned up a few times. This sequence was found in a woman aged 45-65 years with COVID-19, enrolled during active disease. The sequencing input was peripheral blood. The V and J genes are TRBV9 and TRBJ1-6; the D gene is possibly TRBD1 (6 bases). Written as DNA, the CDR3 is TGTGCCAGCAGCGTAGGGACAGACGTTAATTCACCCCTCCACTTT. Residues: CASSVGTDVNSPLHF.